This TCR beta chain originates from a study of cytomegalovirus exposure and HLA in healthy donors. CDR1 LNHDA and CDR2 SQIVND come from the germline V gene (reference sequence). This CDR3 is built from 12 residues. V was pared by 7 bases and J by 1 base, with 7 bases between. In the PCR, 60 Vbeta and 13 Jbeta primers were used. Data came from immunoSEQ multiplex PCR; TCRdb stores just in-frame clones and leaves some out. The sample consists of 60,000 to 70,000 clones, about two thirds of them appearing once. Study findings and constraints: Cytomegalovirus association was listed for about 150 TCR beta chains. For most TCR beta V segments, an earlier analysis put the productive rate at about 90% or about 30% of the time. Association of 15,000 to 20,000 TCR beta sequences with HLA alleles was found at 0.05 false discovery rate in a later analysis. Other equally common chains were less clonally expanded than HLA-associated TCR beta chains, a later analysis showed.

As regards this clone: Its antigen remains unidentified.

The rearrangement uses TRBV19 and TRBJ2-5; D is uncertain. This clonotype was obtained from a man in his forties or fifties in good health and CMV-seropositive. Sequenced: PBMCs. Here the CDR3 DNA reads TGTGCCAGTACCTCCCCCCAAGAGACCCAGTACTTC. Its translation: CASTSPQETQYF.